This is a list of T cell receptor beta chains from one sample in a study of T-cell memory formation after mild COVID-19. Using its own MiXCR run on the 5' RACE reads, TCRdb lists one record per CDR3 protein. The sample includes 500,000 to 600,000 distinct CDR3 sequences, roughly 18% of them seen just once. Sequencing used PBMCs or a T cell subset sorted from them (not recorded which). These TCRs come from an adult woman who had mild COVID-19 (a few samples of this study predate the infection). Cell type and time point are not known. Each CDR3 is given with its conserved first and last residue. The D gene is left open where the match is weak. Expanded clones are given a class, and other clones once, few, many or no size at all.

d_call: TRBD2; clone_size: many; j_call: TRBJ2-1; v_call: TRBV15; cdr3_nt: TGTGCCACCAGCAGAGTTTCCGGGACTACCCCACGTGAGCAGTTCTTC; cdr3_aa: CATSRVSGTTPREQFF
d_call: .; clone_size: few; j_call: TRBJ1-1; v_call: TRBV5-1; cdr3_nt: TGCGCCAGCAGCTTGGCCTTAGTCGGGGGTGCAGGGACTGAAGCTTTCTTT; cdr3_aa: CASSLALVGGAGTEAFF
d_call: .; clone_size: few; j_call: TRBJ1-3; v_call: TRBV6-1; cdr3_nt: TGTGCCAGTATCAGGGAATCTGGAAACACCATATATTTT; cdr3_aa: CASIRESGNTIYF
d_call: .; clone_size: .; j_call: TRBJ2-7; v_call: TRBV5-1; cdr3_nt: TGCGCCAGCAGCTTGAGGGTAGAAGACTACGAGCAGTACTTC; cdr3_aa: CASSLRVEDYEQYF
d_call: TRBD2; clone_size: .; j_call: TRBJ2-3; v_call: TRBV20-1; cdr3_nt: TGCAGTGCTACCCTGACTAGCGGGGCAGGAGATACGCAGTATTTT; cdr3_aa: CSATLTSGAGDTQYF
d_call: .; clone_size: .; j_call: TRBJ2-7; v_call: TRBV29-1; cdr3_nt: TGCAGCGTTGAACAGTCTGAAGACGAGCAGTACTTC; cdr3_aa: CSVEQSEDEQYF
d_call: TRBD1; clone_size: .; j_call: TRBJ2-2; v_call: TRBV9; cdr3_nt: TGTGCCAGCAGCGCTACAGGGGGCCTGAACACCGGGGAGCTGTTTTTT; cdr3_aa: CASSATGGLNTGELFF
d_call: .; clone_size: .; j_call: TRBJ1-4; v_call: TRBV7-9; cdr3_nt: TGTGCCAGCAGCCCAGGGGTCGGTGGTGAAAAACTGTTTTTT; cdr3_aa: CASSPGVGGEKLFF
d_call: .; clone_size: few; j_call: TRBJ2-5; v_call: TRBV10-3; cdr3_nt: TGTGCCATCAGTGAGTCGACTAGTAGCGAGACCCAGTACTTC; cdr3_aa: CAISESTSSETQYF
d_call: TRBD2; clone_size: many; j_call: TRBJ2-1; v_call: TRBV11-1; cdr3_nt: TGTGCCAGCAGCTTCCTCAGCGGGACCTCGGGGAATGAGCAGTTCTTC; cdr3_aa: CASSFLSGTSGNEQFF
d_call: TRBD1; clone_size: .; j_call: TRBJ2-5; v_call: TRBV5-1; cdr3_nt: TGCGCCAGCAGCGACTGGCCCCTCTTGGACAGGGGGGCAGAGACCCAGTACTTC; cdr3_aa: CASSDWPLLDRGAETQYF
d_call: .; clone_size: .; j_call: TRBJ2-7; v_call: TRBV20-1; cdr3_nt: TGCAGTGCTAGAGTGGTGGGTACAGGATACTACGAGCAGTACTTC; cdr3_aa: CSARVVGTGYYEQYF
d_call: TRBD2; clone_size: few; j_call: TRBJ2-2; v_call: TRBV7-2; cdr3_nt: TGTGCCAGCAGCTTAGTGGGGACTAGCGGATTAAAACCCGGGGAGCTGTTTTTT; cdr3_aa: CASSLVGTSGLKPGELFF
d_call: TRBD1; clone_size: .; j_call: TRBJ2-7; v_call: TRBV12-3/TRBV12-4; cdr3_nt: TGTGCCAGCAAGACAGGGGGCGCCTACGAGCAGTACTTC; cdr3_aa: CASKTGGAYEQYF
d_call: .; clone_size: .; j_call: TRBJ2-3; v_call: TRBV24-1; cdr3_nt: TGTGCCACCAGTGATTTGCAACCGGACAGAAGCACAGATACGCAGTATTTT; cdr3_aa: CATSDLQPDRSTDTQYF
d_call: .; clone_size: .; j_call: TRBJ1-1; v_call: TRBV5-1; cdr3_nt: TGCGCCAGCAGTTTGTACAGCGGACAGCGGACTGAAGCTTTCTTT; cdr3_aa: CASSLYSGQRTEAFF
d_call: .; clone_size: .; j_call: TRBJ1-5; v_call: TRBV29-1; cdr3_nt: TGCAGCGCAGGGGATAGCAATCAGCCCCAGCATTTT; cdr3_aa: CSAGDSNQPQHF
d_call: .; clone_size: .; j_call: TRBJ2-2; v_call: TRBV20-1; cdr3_nt: TGCAGTGCTAGAGTGTGGGGCGGGGAGCTGTTTTTT; cdr3_aa: CSARVWGGELFF
d_call: TRBD1; clone_size: few; j_call: TRBJ2-3; v_call: TRBV12-3/TRBV12-4; cdr3_nt: TGTGCCAGCACCGACAGGGGAGGCACAGATACGCAGTATTTT; cdr3_aa: CASTDRGGTDTQYF
d_call: TRBD1; clone_size: few; j_call: TRBJ2-1; v_call: TRBV2; cdr3_nt: TGTGCCAGCAGAAATAACAGGGGGCTCGGTGAGCAGTTCTTC; cdr3_aa: CASRNNRGLGEQFF
d_call: .; clone_size: many; j_call: TRBJ2-1; v_call: TRBV6-2/TRBV6-3; cdr3_nt: TGTGCCAGCAGATACCCCGTGGGGAACAATGAGCAGTTCTTC; cdr3_aa: CASRYPVGNNEQFF
d_call: .; clone_size: few; j_call: TRBJ2-2; v_call: TRBV27; cdr3_nt: TGTGCCAGCAGCCGAGGCGGGTACACCGGGGAGCTGTTTTTT; cdr3_aa: CASSRGGYTGELFF
d_call: .; clone_size: few; j_call: TRBJ2-5; v_call: TRBV11-3; cdr3_nt: TGTGCCAGCAGCTTAGAAATCGGAGGGCTGGAAGAGACCCAGTACTTC; cdr3_aa: CASSLEIGGLEETQYF
d_call: .; clone_size: .; j_call: TRBJ1-4; v_call: TRBV12-3/TRBV12-4; cdr3_nt: TGTGCCAGCAGTCTGGGTCATGGGGGGACGACAAAAAAACTGTTTTTT; cdr3_aa: CASSLGHGGTTKKLFF
d_call: .; clone_size: few; j_call: TRBJ1-1; v_call: TRBV4-2; cdr3_nt: TGTGCCAGCAGCCCCCGTGGGGCTGAAGCTTTCTTT; cdr3_aa: CASSPRGAEAFF
d_call: .; clone_size: few; j_call: TRBJ1-1; v_call: TRBV6-4; cdr3_nt: TGTGCCAGCAGTGCACAGGAGGGGAACACTGAAGCTTTCTTT; cdr3_aa: CASSAQEGNTEAFF
d_call: TRBD1; clone_size: few; j_call: TRBJ1-5; v_call: TRBV12-3/TRBV12-4; cdr3_nt: TGTGCCAGCACCCCTGGACAGGGACTGAATAGCAATCAGCCCCAGCATTTT; cdr3_aa: CASTPGQGLNSNQPQHF
d_call: .; clone_size: .; j_call: TRBJ2-7; v_call: TRBV12-3/TRBV12-4; cdr3_nt: TGTGCCAGCAGTTTGGGAAAGTCTGGGGAGCAGTACTTC; cdr3_aa: CASSLGKSGEQYF
d_call: .; clone_size: few; j_call: TRBJ2-3; v_call: TRBV14; cdr3_nt: TGTGCCAGCAGACCGGACGTCAGATCCCCGCAGTATTTT; cdr3_aa: CASRPDVRSPQYF
d_call: TRBD1; clone_size: .; j_call: TRBJ2-7; v_call: TRBV25-1; cdr3_nt: TGTGCCAGCAGTGTGGGGGACAGTGAATCCTACGAGCAGTACTTC; cdr3_aa: CASSVGDSESYEQYF
d_call: TRBD2; clone_size: .; j_call: TRBJ2-7; v_call: TRBV20-1; cdr3_nt: TGCAGTGCTCCCCTACTAGCGGGGCCCTACGAGCAGTACTTC; cdr3_aa: CSAPLLAGPYEQYF
d_call: .; clone_size: few; j_call: TRBJ2-3; v_call: TRBV7-8; cdr3_nt: TGTGCCAGCAGCTCAACCAGGAGAGATACGCAGTATTTT; cdr3_aa: CASSSTRRDTQYF
d_call: .; clone_size: .; j_call: TRBJ1-1; v_call: TRBV12-3/TRBV12-4; cdr3_nt: TGTGCCAGCATTCAGGGGCTGGGAACTGAAGCTTTCTTT; cdr3_aa: CASIQGLGTEAFF
d_call: .; clone_size: many; j_call: TRBJ1-2; v_call: TRBV7-2; cdr3_nt: TGTGCCAGCACTTCTAACTATGGCTACACCTTC; cdr3_aa: CASTSNYGYTF
d_call: .; clone_size: few; j_call: TRBJ2-2; v_call: TRBV15; cdr3_nt: TGTGCCACCAGCAGAGTCCGAGTGAACACCGGGGAGCTGTTTTTT; cdr3_aa: CATSRVRVNTGELFF
d_call: .; clone_size: .; j_call: TRBJ2-3; v_call: TRBV29-1; cdr3_nt: TGCAGCGTTGAAGATCGGTGGGGCAGGGGCACAGATACGCAGTATTTT; cdr3_aa: CSVEDRWGRGTDTQYF
d_call: .; clone_size: few; j_call: TRBJ2-3; v_call: TRBV20-1; cdr3_nt: TGCAGTGCTGCCTCACGGCCAGATACGCAGTATTTT; cdr3_aa: CSAASRPDTQYF
d_call: .; clone_size: .; j_call: TRBJ2-7; v_call: TRBV27; cdr3_nt: TGTGCCAGCACCCCCTCAGGGTACGAGCAGTACTTC; cdr3_aa: CASTPSGYEQYF
d_call: .; clone_size: few; j_call: TRBJ2-3; v_call: TRBV6-2/TRBV6-3; cdr3_nt: TGTGCCAGCAGTTACAGGGGAATAGATACGCAGTATTTT; cdr3_aa: CASSYRGIDTQYF
d_call: TRBD1; clone_size: .; j_call: TRBJ1-2; v_call: TRBV5-1; cdr3_nt: TGCGCCAGCAGCCTGTTGACAGGGTCGCTTGGCTACACCTTC; cdr3_aa: CASSLLTGSLGYTF
d_call: TRBD1; clone_size: many; j_call: TRBJ1-5; v_call: TRBV7-2; cdr3_nt: TGTGCCAGCAGCCCGCAGACAGGGGGCAATCAGCCCCAGCATTTT; cdr3_aa: CASSPQTGGNQPQHF
d_call: TRBD1; clone_size: few; j_call: TRBJ2-7; v_call: TRBV4-1; cdr3_nt: TGCGCCAGCAGCCGTGACCCTACCGGGACAGCTTACGAGCAGTACTTC; cdr3_aa: CASSRDPTGTAYEQYF
d_call: .; clone_size: many; j_call: TRBJ2-6; v_call: TRBV6-6; cdr3_nt: TGTGCCAGCAGTTACGACTCTGGGGCCAACGTCCTGACTTTC; cdr3_aa: CASSYDSGANVLTF
d_call: TRBD2; clone_size: many; j_call: TRBJ2-1; v_call: TRBV7-9; cdr3_nt: TGTGCCAGCAGCACAACAGTCGGGACTAGCAACAATGAGCAGTTCTTC; cdr3_aa: CASSTTVGTSNNEQFF
d_call: TRBD1; clone_size: .; j_call: TRBJ2-3; v_call: TRBV20-1; cdr3_nt: TGCAGTGCAGAGAAAGGGGGCGCAGATACGCAGTATTTT; cdr3_aa: CSAEKGGADTQYF
d_call: .; clone_size: few; j_call: TRBJ2-7; v_call: TRBV2; cdr3_nt: TGTGCCAGCAGTGAAGTCTTCTACGAGCAGTACTTC; cdr3_aa: CASSEVFYEQYF
d_call: .; clone_size: .; j_call: TRBJ2-7; v_call: TRBV5-5; cdr3_nt: TGTGCCAGCCTCCGAGAGCCTTCCTACGAGCAGTACTTC; cdr3_aa: CASLREPSYEQYF
d_call: .; clone_size: .; j_call: TRBJ1-2; v_call: TRBV12-3/TRBV12-4; cdr3_nt: TGTGCCAGCAGCCTACTTTTGAGGGAGAATAGAGGCTACACCTTC; cdr3_aa: CASSLLLRENRGYTF